This section outlines one T cell receptor (beta chain) sequence together with its context. Its target is not known. Use of 60 Vbeta and 13 Jbeta primers characterized the PCR. Sequencing used immunoSEQ multiplex PCR; TCRdb keeps in-frame clones, though not all of them. The sample consists of about 130,000 clones, about 80% of them appearing once. These data originate in a study of cytomegalovirus exposure and HLA in healthy donors. Overall study findings and caveats: According to a later analysis, most TCR beta chains associated with CMV appeared HLA-restricted. Most sequenced TCRs were rare (though some public TCRs occurred in many donors).

Germline loops: CDR1 MNHNY, CDR2 SVGAGI (reference sequence). V was pared by 2 bases and J by 3 bases, with 14 bases between. CDR3 length equals 16 residues. The sequence came from a man aged 30 to 39 in good health and CMV-seronegative. The sample was PBMCs. The rearrangement uses TRBV6-6 and TRBJ1-5; D is uncertain. The CDR3 sequence: CASSYAGGSNNQPQHF. Here the CDR3 DNA reads TGTGCCAGCAGTTACGCCGGAGGAAGCAACAATCAGCCCCAGCATTTT.